This entry features one T cell receptor (beta chain) sequence. Germline V CDR1 and CDR2: SGHKS, YYEKEE (reference sequence). The V end lost 1 base, the J end lost 1 base, and 8 bases lay between the germline ends. This CDR3 comprises 14 residues. Seattle researchers signed up patients amid active infection and tracked them longitudinally. In the authors' methods: Estimation of nucleated cell counts was performed using reference gene primer amplification. TCRdb keeps only in-frame clones here, not all; method: immunoSEQ multiplex PCR. V, J and clone size were drawn from that table, and D and trimming were deduced from the DNA. The sample lists about 300,000 clones; roughly 92% were seen once. The sample originates from a study of blood T cell repertoires in COVID-19. Study at large: Collection of acute and convalescent COVID-19 samples took place in the United States, Italy and Spain.

This clonotype originated in a woman aged 30 to 39 with COVID-19, enrolled during active disease. The source material was peripheral blood. This sequence joins TRBV5-5 and TRBJ1-1; tentative D call: TRBD1 (6 bases). CDR3: CASSLYRENTEAFF. The CDR3 bases are TGTGCCAGCAGCTTGTACAGGGAGAACACTGAAGCTTTCTTT. Full variable domain (missing parts from reference TRBV5-5 and TRBJ1-1): DAGVTQSPTHLIKTRGQQVTLRCSPISGHKSVSWYQQVLGQGPQFIFQYYEKEERGRGNFPDRFSARQFPNYSSELNVNALLLGDSALYLCASSLYRENTEAFFGQGTRLTVV.